The 17 T cell receptor beta chains presented below share a single source sample, sequenced in a study of OX40 agonist ivuxolimab in advanced cancers. Sequencing was performed with immunoSEQ multiplex PCR; in TCRdb, only in-frame clones are kept and a portion is missing. Among some 22,000 clones listed, roughly 79% were seen once. Sequenced material: CD4+ or CD8+ T cells sorted from blood, taken in a trial of the OX40 agonist ivuxolimab. The source is an adult with an advanced solid tumor such as melanoma, head and neck, liver or kidney cancer.

The J gene is TRBJ2-3, the V gene TRBV9; D gene uncertain. Germline CDR1 reads SGDLS; CDR2 reads YYNGEE. Trimming shortened V by 7 bases and J by 2 bases, and 11 bases separated the two germline ends. This CDR3 spans 13 amino acids. DNA for the CDR3: TGTGCCAGCTCCTATCAATACACAGATACGCAGTATTTT. Its translation is CASSYQYTDTQYF.

V gene TRBV15 combines with J gene TRBJ1-1, with no clear D. Germline CDR1 and CDR2: LNHNV and YYDKDF (reference sequence). Trimming took off 5 bases at V and 2 bases at J, with 12 bases between the two ends. This CDR3 comprises 14 residues. CDR3 nucleotides: TGTGCCACCAGCCCCCCAATGGGAAACACTGAAGCTTTCTTT. Translation gives CATSPPMGNTEAFF.

The rearrangement uses TRBV30 and TRBJ2-7; the D gene is possibly TRBD1 (5 bases). Trimming stripped 0 bases from V and 2 bases from J, with 8 bases between. This CDR3 has 13 amino acids. The germline CDR1 and CDR2 sequences are GTSNPN and SVGIG (reference sequence). The DNA of the CDR3 is TGTGCCTGGAGTGTGACAGCCGCCTACGAGCAGTACTTC. Residues: CAWSVTAAYEQYF.

DNA of the CDR3: TGTGCCAGCAGCTTTGTAGGTGAGCAGTACTTC. Protein product: CASSFVGEQYF. The genes are TRBV5-5 and TRBJ2-7; unclear D gene. The CDR3 loop spans 11 amino acids. Per the germline V gene, CDR1 is SGHKS and CDR2 is YYEKEE (reference sequence). V gave up 2 bases and J gave up 7 bases, with 7 bases separating them.

The chain combines TRBV2 with TRBJ1-2; D remains ambiguous. The V gene's germline CDR1 is SNHLY and CDR2 FYNNEI. This CDR3 region has 12 residues. V was trimmed by 8 bases and J by 0 bases, leaving 7 bases between them. The CDR3 protein is CASDVSNYGYTF. The CDR3 nucleotides read TGTGCCAGCGACGTATCTAACTATGGCTACACCTTC.

The chain has TRBV9 and TRBJ1-2; D remains ambiguous. Trimming took off 3 bases at V and 8 bases at J, with 14 bases between the two ends. Per germline, CDR1 SGDLS and CDR2 YYNGEE. The CDR3 loop spans 13 amino acids. CDR3 sequence reads: CASSGLMAGGYTF. CDR3 bases: TGTGCCAGCAGCGGGCTAATGGCCGGGGGCTACACCTTC. Complete variable domain (other parts from reference TRBV9 and TRBJ1-2): DSGVTQTPKHLITATGQRVTLRCSPRSGDLSVYWYQQSLDQGLQFLIQYYNGEERAKGNILERFSAQQFPDLHSELNLSSLELGDSALYFCASSGLMAGGYTFGSGTRLTVV.

This clone was observed a single time. This chain links TRBV7-8 with TRBJ2-5; the match to TRBD1 covers 7 bases. This CDR3 has 15 amino acids. Germline loops: CDR1 SGHVS, CDR2 FQNEAQ. Trimming took 4 bases from V and 2 from J; bases not matched to a gene: 7. The CDR3 sequence: CASSSTSGQQETQYF. As DNA, the CDR3 is TGTGCCAGCAGCTCAACCTCGGGACAGCAAGAGACCCAGTACTTC.

In this sample, this clone turned up a few times. The chain joins TRBV30 to TRBJ1-5, with a tentative D call TRBD1 (5 bases). Trimming cost V 0 bases and J 10 bases, with 16 bases left between them. The CDR3 is 14 residues long. Germline CDR1 reads GTSNPN; CDR2 reads SVGIG (reference sequence). The CDR3 loop reads CAWSVGAAAGPQHF. The CDR3 bases are TGTGCCTGGAGTGTAGGGGCGGCAGCGGGTCCCCAGCATTTT.

This clone was seen a single time. V usage is TRBV5-1 and J usage is TRBJ2-2; no reliable D call. V was clipped by 3 bases and J by 5 bases, with 11 bases between them. Germline CDR1 SGHRS, CDR2 YFSETQ. The CDR3 is 14 amino acids. CDR3 in amino acids: CASSYTTATGELFF. In DNA, the CDR3 is TGCGCCAGCAGCTATACGACTGCAACCGGGGAGCTGTTTTTT.

This clone was seen a few times. This chain connects TRBV15 to TRBJ2-7, with D possibly matching TRBD1 (5 bases). Germline CDR1 LNHNV, CDR2 YYDKDF (reference sequence). V dropped 5 bases and J dropped 4 bases, with 21 bases sitting between them. There are 16 residues in the CDR3. CDR3 DNA sequence: TGTGCCACCAGCTCCCCGATGGGGCAAAACCTTTACGAGCAGTACTTC. This encodes CATSSPMGQNLYEQYF.

As to this clone: The sample carries other DNA sequences with the same CDR3. The V gene is TRBV11-3, the J gene TRBJ2-3; weak D call: TRBD1 (6 bases). V lost 6 bases and J lost 0, with 10 bases in between. The CDR3 consists of 14 residues. Germline V gives CDR1 SGHNT, CDR2 YENEEA. The CDR3 DNA reads as TGTGCCAGCAGTTTGAGGGGGAGCACAGATACGCAGTATTTT. Translating it yields CASSLRGSTDTQYF.

This clone has a handful of counts. V gene TRBV29-1 combines with J gene TRBJ2-5; 7 bases map to TRBD2. CDR1 is SQVTM and CDR2 is ANQGSEA in the germline V gene. J was trimmed by 9 bases and V by 6 bases; bases with no gene match: 19. The CDR3 runs 15 residues. The CDR3 loop is CSVEVLAERTRAQYF. The CDR3 coding sequence is TGCAGCGTGGAGGTCCTAGCGGAACGGACTCGGGCCCAGTACTTC.

A few counts support this clone. The chain combines TRBV6-1 with TRBJ1-6; 12 nucleotides align to TRBD1. Trimming cost V 7 bases and J 10 bases; bases outside gene matches: 5. The germline gives CDR1 MNHNS, CDR2 SASEGT. CDR3 length: 14 amino acids. CDR3 coding DNA: TGTGCCAGCAAGCCGGGACAGGGGGCATCACCCCTCCACTTT. It encodes CASKPGQGASPLHF.

This clone has a handful of counts. The rearrangement uses TRBV2 and TRBJ2-7; unclear D gene. The germline V gene has CDR1 SNHLY and CDR2 FYNNEI. The ends were cut back, 5 bases at V and 1 base at J, with 6 bases in the middle. This CDR3 has 12 amino acids. The CDR3 loop is CASSWQSYEQYF. The CDR3 DNA reads as TGTGCCAGCAGTTGGCAATCCTACGAGCAGTACTTC.

The genes are TRBV28 and TRBJ2-3; TRBD2 matches 11 bases. From germline, CDR1 is MDHEN and CDR2 SYDVKM. V shed 6 bases, J shed 4 bases, and the junction held 9 bases outside the gene matches. The CDR3 contains 16 residues. DNA for the CDR3: TGTGCCAGCAGCACCGGGACTAGCGGTCGACCAGATACGCAGTATTTT. It translates to CASSTGTSGRPDTQYF.

The chain recombines TRBV5-6 with TRBJ2-7; 9 bases match TRBD1. The J segment lost 4 bases and the V segment lost 4 bases, leaving 6 bases of the junction unmatched. The CDR3 covers 14 residues. CDR1 SGHDT and CDR2 YYEEEE come from the germline V gene. CDR3 nucleotides: TGTGCCAGCAGCAAGGGACAGGGCCGGTACGAGCAGTACTTC. Its translation is CASSKGQGRYEQYF.

As for this clone: The junction departs from germline at one end; a sequencing error may be responsible. The rearrangement joins TRBV10-3 to TRBJ1-2, with a weak D call TRBD1 (5 bases). Looked up from germline, CDR1 is ENHRY and CDR2 is SYGVKD. The CDR3 spans 15 residues. As DNA, the CDR3 is TGTGCCAGCAGTTACGGGTCAGGGTACGCCTATGGCTACACCTTC. This sequence encodes CASSYGSGYAYGYTF.